The source of this TCR beta chain is a study of T cell responses to AZD1222 COVID-19 vaccine. Sequencing was performed with immunoSEQ multiplex PCR; in TCRdb, only in-frame clones are kept and a portion is missing. The sample yields 80,000 or so clones, 70% to 90% seen once. Germline-derived CDR1 and CDR2 are MNHEY and SVGEGT. The CDR3 totals 15 residues. The ends lost 6 bases at V and 4 bases at J; junction bases unmatched: 8. Material: peripheral blood, obtained on day 0 of AZD1222 vaccination. The sequence came from an adult in good health. The chain employs TRBV6-2 or TRBV6-3 and TRBJ2-7, with 11 bases aligning to TRBD2. CDR3 DNA: TGTGCCAGCAGCCAGATAGCGGGAGGGCCATACGAGCAGTACTTC. It encodes CASSQIAGGPYEQYF.